This passage covers 16 T cell receptor beta chains from one sample sequenced in a study of T cell responses to AZD1222 COVID-19 vaccine (dated by TCRdb to 2020 to 2023). The sample's time point label is to be understood as: baseline before first vaccination. Library preparation employed the immunoSEQ multiplex PCR assay. TCRdb took over this immuneACCESS table, retaining in-frame rearrangements with V and J assigned. Such tables are incomplete; in checked studies, under half of the missing clones stem from an unresolved V gene, and the remainder is unexplained. This sample is represented by fewer than 130,000 clones; 88% of them were singletons. Roughly 1.6% of the sample is in the top ten clones. Sequenced here: peripheral blood, sampled on day 0 of AZD1222 vaccination. The receptors here all came from an adult in good health.

The V call is TRBV10-3, the J call TRBJ2-3, with D perhaps matching TRBD2 (6 bases). Germline V gene sequence: CDR1 ENHRY, CDR2 SYGVKD. Trimming removed 0 bases at V and 1 base at J, with 14 bases between. The CDR3 spans 17 residues. The DNA of the CDR3 is TGTGCCATCAGTGAGTCGCGGGAAAGGGCCGGCACAGATACGCAGTATTTT. Protein: CAISESRERAGTDTQYF.

This clone was observed a single time. This rearrangement joins TRBV13 to TRBJ1-2; D might be TRBD1 (5 bases). This CDR3 has 12 residues. Germline values: CDR1 PRHDT, CDR2 FYEKMQ (reference sequence). V lost 3 bases to trimming and J lost 8 bases, with 10 bases between them. The CDR3 region has the DNA TGTGCCAGCAGCTTGGCCGGGGACGGCTACACCTTC. Amino acid sequence: CASSLAGDGYTF.

The V call is TRBV24-1, the J call TRBJ2-7; a weak D match, TRBD1 (5 bases). The ends were cut back, 4 bases at V and 2 bases at J, with 11 bases in the middle. CDR1 is KGHDR, CDR2 SFDVKD, per germline. The length of the CDR3 is 14 residues. DNA for the CDR3: TGTGCCACCAGTGACCGGACATGGCCCTACGAGCAGTACTTC. Its protein is CATSDRTWPYEQYF.

This clone turned up a few times. The V and J genes are TRBV12-3 or TRBV12-4 and TRBJ1-4; no reliable D call. CDR3 size: 13 residues. V was shortened by 3 bases and J by 8 bases, with 10 bases between the two germline ends. The CDR3: CASSFVTSEKLFF. The CDR3 DNA sequence: TGTGCCAGCAGTTTTGTAACGAGCGAAAAACTGTTTTTT.

The chain combines TRBV6-5 with TRBJ1-1, with 8 bases matching TRBD1. Germline V gives CDR1 MNHEY, CDR2 SVGAGI. The ends lost 7 bases at V and 4 bases at J; junction bases unmatched: 8. The CDR3 covers 14 residues. In DNA, the CDR3 is TGTGCCAGCAATCAGGACAGGGCGGGCACTGAAGCTTTCTTT. Translated: CASNQDRAGTEAFF.

This sequence joins TRBV29-1 and TRBJ2-7; TRBD2 matches at 8 bases. Trimming took 4 bases from V and 2 from J; bases not matched to a gene: 4. Germline CDR1 reads SQVTM; CDR2 reads ANQGSEA. The CDR3 is 13 residues long. The CDR3 region has the DNA TGCAGCGTTGCAAGCGGGGGACCCTACGAGCAGTACTTC. Translation gives CSVASGGPYEQYF.

The chain is built from TRBV7-9 and TRBJ1-3; D not certain. Germline V lookup: CDR1 SEHNR, CDR2 FQNEAQ (reference sequence). V lost 5 bases and J lost 0, with 11 bases in between. The CDR3 length is 15 residues. Written as DNA, the CDR3 is TGTGCCAGCAGCCAGGCCTATCCCTCTGGAAACACCATATATTTT. Protein product: CASSQAYPSGNTIYF.

The V gene is TRBV5-6, the J gene TRBJ2-3, with D maybe TRBD2 (5 bases). V was cut by 0 bases and J by 6 bases, with 8 bases left in between. Looked up from germline, CDR1 is SGHDT and CDR2 is YYEEEE. The CDR3 totals 13 residues. This chain's CDR3 is CASSLAGEDTQYF. The CDR3 region has the DNA TGTGCCAGCAGCTTGGCCGGGGAGGATACGCAGTATTTT.

CDR3 in amino acids: CASSVAPTSGQETQYF. CDR3 in DNA: TGTGCCAGCAGCGTAGCTCCTACTAGCGGACAAGAGACCCAGTACTTC. V gene TRBV9 combines with J gene TRBJ2-5, with 8 bases matching TRBD2. J lost 2 bases, V lost 0 bases, and 6 bases had no gene match. The CDR3 sequence is 16 residues long. CDR1 and CDR2 from the germline V gene are SGDLS and YYNGEE. Complete variable domain (other parts from reference TRBV9 and TRBJ2-5): DSGVTQTPKHLITATGQRVTLRCSPRSGDLSVYWYQQSLDQGLQFLIQYYNGEERAKGNILERFSAQQFPDLHSELNLSSLELGDSALYFCASSVAPTSGQETQYFGPGTRLLVL.

The sample holds a few counts of this clone. The gene calls are TRBV5-8 and TRBJ1-1; possible D gene TRBD1, 5 bases. Germline CDR1 reads SGHTS; CDR2 reads YDEGEE. Trimming removed 0 bases from V and 2 bases from J, with 11 bases in between. The CDR3 length is 15 residues. The CDR3 sequence: CASSLVGGINTEAFF. The CDR3 coding sequence is TGTGCCAGCAGCTTGGTGGGGGGGATCAACACTGAAGCTTTCTTT.

CDR3 sequence: CASSRDQLDTQYF. CDR3 coding DNA: TGTGCCAGTAGTAGGGACCAACTGGATACGCAGTATTTT. The chain recombines TRBV19 with TRBJ2-3; D possibly uses TRBD1 or TRBD2 (5 bases each). V lost 4 bases to trimming and J lost 6 bases, with 11 bases between them. In germline, CDR1 is LNHDA, CDR2 SQIVND (reference sequence). CDR3 length equals 13 residues.

V is TRBV11-2 and J is TRBJ2-5; 7 nucleotides line up with TRBD1. Germline CDR1 reads SGHAT; CDR2 reads FQNNGV. With 3 bases clipped from V and 5 bases from J, the junction kept 9 bases outside the gene matches. This CDR3 comprises 15 residues. The CDR3 reads CASSFPTGKGETQYF. The DNA for the CDR3 is TGTGCCAGCAGCTTCCCGACAGGGAAAGGGGAGACCCAGTACTTC.

The chain's CDR3 is CASSAKGGAIGYTF. CDR3 DNA sequence: TGTGCCAGCAGCGCCAAGGGGGGGGCGATTGGCTACACCTTC. The rearrangement joins TRBV7-9 to TRBJ1-2; maybe TRBD1 (6 bases). With 5 bases removed from V and 7 bases from J, the gap between germline ends came to 17 bases. The germline CDR1 and CDR2 sequences are SEHNR and FQNEAQ (reference sequence). CDR3 length: 14 amino acids.

The V call is TRBV5-5, the J call TRBJ1-2, with D perhaps TRBD1 (5 bases). The germline V gene encodes CDR1 SGHKS and CDR2 YYEKEE (reference sequence). Trimming stripped 0 bases from V and 4 bases from J, with 10 bases between. The CDR3 is 14 residues long. This CDR3 is CASSLAGASYGYTF. The CDR3 DNA follows: TGTGCCAGCAGCTTGGCCGGGGCCAGCTATGGCTACACCTTC.

V gene TRBV18 combines with J gene TRBJ2-7, with D uncertain. This CDR3 region has 13 residues. Germline V CDR1 and CDR2: KGHSH, LQKENI. V was trimmed by 3 bases and J by 6 bases, leaving 12 bases between them. This CDR3 reads CASSPSRQAEQYF. Here the CDR3 DNA reads TGTGCCAGCTCACCCTCCCGGCAGGCCGAGCAGTACTTC.

This rearrangement joins TRBV16 to TRBJ1-5, with D hard to call. From germline, CDR1 is KGHSY and CDR2 FQNENV. CDR3 size: 13 residues. The germline V and J ends were trimmed by 7 bases and 3 bases, with 10 bases remaining between them. CDR3 residues: CASTLGINQPQHF. CDR3 DNA: TGTGCCAGCACCCTAGGGATCAATCAGCCCCAGCATTTT.